Sequencing of this T cell receptor beta chain was carried out in a study of cytomegalovirus exposure and HLA in healthy donors. Findings and limits, study-wide: The study put roughly 160 TCR beta chains on its list as cytomegalovirus-associated. In the roughly 120 validation repertoires, a later analysis found that first-cohort TCR clusters tended to co-occur.

Note on this clone: Its specificity is unknown.

The method was immunoSEQ multiplex PCR; TCRdb's version includes in-frame clones alone and lacks a portion of them. The table lists tens of thousands of clones, 80% to 95% of them singletons. CDR1 and CDR2 (germline): SGHRS, YFSETQ. Trimming removed 1 base at V and 4 bases at J, with 8 bases between. This CDR3 comprises 13 residues. Sample: PBMCs. The rearrangement links TRBV5-1 to TRBJ1-1; TRBD1 is a possible D gene (6 bases). The source is a woman in her 30s in good health and CMV-seronegative. CDR3 in amino acids: CASSLIRGTEAFF. DNA of the CDR3: TGCGCCAGCAGCTTGATCAGGGGCACTGAAGCTTTCTTT.